This note documents a single TCR beta chain sequence. This receptor's antigen is unknown. Base quality data are lacking; no much larger clone is found one base away. Reading from cysteine to phenylalanine, the CDR3 counts 15 amino acids. Of the read, only the CDR3 DNA is kept; its 45 bases are in frame from base 1. The germline V and J ends show losses of 5 bases and 4 bases respectively, and no gene match explains 5 bases of the junction. The germline V gene gives CDR1 as SGHNT and CDR2 as YENEEA. The time point label of this sample denotes: pre-sensitization, week 0. The treatment or condition label here, explained by the study, means: therapeutic diphenylcyclopropenone sensitization with weekly scalp DPC. At each patch-test visit, blood was drawn before the patch test was applied. Eligible patients were aged 18 to 70, diagnosed with alopecia, deemed suitable for DPC therapy, and excluded if pregnant. Unfractionated whole blood was collected in Tempus Blood RNA tubes, and total RNA was extracted from that blood.

The record originates from a study of human T cells and chemical hapten exposure (dated by TCRdb to the early 2020s). As for the study more broadly: For sensitization, 2% DPC in acetone was applied to a roughly 2 cm by roughly 2 cm area of upper inner arm skin. Blood was sampled from patients pre-sensitization (week 0) and at 2, 6 and about 24 weeks after DPC sensitization. Throughout the study period of about 23 weeks, patients also received therapeutic DPC doses to the scalp every week. Libraries were pooled for sequencing, and variation in per-sample TCR yields was attributed mainly to small differences in library volumes within the pool. Peripheral blood TCR repertoire changes were tracked in vivo in alopecia patients during primary and secondary sensitization to the hapten diphenylcyclopropenone (DPC). Patch testing was performed on the upper back with Finn chambers containing 0.01% DPC, and the patch tests were scored after 6 days according to International Contact Dermatitis Research Group standards. The mostly female patient cohort included alopecia areata with under or over 50% scalp involvement, alopecia totalis and alopecia universalis. For TCR sequencing, blood came from 25 to 35 alopecia patients at anywhere from one to four time points (pre-sensitization, 2, 6 and 24 weeks).

Receptor libraries were prepared by RACE. The sequencer was a NextSeq 500. During library preparation, unique molecular identifiers were attached to individual cDNA molecules so that TCRs could be counted in a quantitative, reproducible way. From each blood RNA sample, both TCR alpha and TCR beta chains were sequenced. In the paper's pipeline: Samples had a median of roughly 91,000 TCRs, with a range from about 23,224 to 750,000. V, J and CDR3 annotation of the TCR reads was performed with the Decombinator software suite. To make PS versus PT1 abundance plots, every sample was subsampled to the same number of TCRs (28,000). TCRs were defined as expanded if absent before sensitization and observed at least eight times at the 2-week time point. The public sequencing data were trimmed at Q25 with fastp and processed into clonotypes with MiXCR by TCRdb, which kept only in-frame beta chains. Rows are unified per CDR3 protein, each entry keeping the most common DNA and genes. It is TCRdb's table, rather than the study itself, that gives the V and J calls and clone size. This sample has roughly 40,000 distinct CDR3 sequences in its table, and roughly a tenth of those were observed once. Together, the top ten hold about 5.9% of the sample.

Broad study findings and their caveats: Significantly more large CDR3 similarity clusters were formed by expanded TCRs than by pre-sensitization or healthy control sets, consistent with antigen-driven responses. Alopecia, a presumed autoimmune disease, was present in all patients, so the immune response of the patients might differ from that of healthy individuals. The number of TCRs above 1 in 1000 frequency did not change with DPC sensitization; there was no evidence of global repertoire structure alterations. A positive correlation was found between the number of PT1 expanded TCRs and patch test score, with significance reached at thresholds 8, 16 and 32 but not 4. Repeated subsampling changed both the strength of the expansion versus patch-test correlation and the threshold at which that correlation became significant.

The source was whole blood, collected in connection with sensitization to the hapten diphenylcyclopropenone (DPC). The chain was built from TRBV11-3 and TRBJ2-1, and TRBD1 matches 10 of the central bases. The sequence was obtained from a man aged 25 to 40 with alopecia areata. Some clones in this sample may be carry-over from other donors' samples. CDR3 region: CASSHGTGVYNEQFF. The DNA sequence is as follows: TGTGCCAGCAGCCACGGGACAGGGGTTTACAATGAGCAGTTCTTC.